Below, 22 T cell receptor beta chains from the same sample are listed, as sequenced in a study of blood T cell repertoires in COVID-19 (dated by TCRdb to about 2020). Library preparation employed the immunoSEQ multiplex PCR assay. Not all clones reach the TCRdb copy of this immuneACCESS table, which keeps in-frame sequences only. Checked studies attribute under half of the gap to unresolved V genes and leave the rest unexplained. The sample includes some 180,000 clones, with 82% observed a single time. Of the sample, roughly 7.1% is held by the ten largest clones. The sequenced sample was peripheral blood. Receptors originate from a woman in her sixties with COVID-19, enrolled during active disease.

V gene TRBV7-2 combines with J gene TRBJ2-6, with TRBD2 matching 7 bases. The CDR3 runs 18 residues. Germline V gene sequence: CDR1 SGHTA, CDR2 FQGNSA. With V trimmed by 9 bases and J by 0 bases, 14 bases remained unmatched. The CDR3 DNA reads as TGTGCCAGATACGATCTGATGGGAGGGCCCTCTGGGGCCAACGTCCTGACTTTC. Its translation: CARYDLMGGPSGANVLTF.

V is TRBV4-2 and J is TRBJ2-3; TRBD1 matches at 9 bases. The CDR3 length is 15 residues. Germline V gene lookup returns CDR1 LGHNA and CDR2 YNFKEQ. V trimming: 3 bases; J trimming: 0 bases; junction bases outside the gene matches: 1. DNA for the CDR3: TGTGCCAGCAGCCAGGGACAGGGCAGCACAGATACGCAGTATTTT. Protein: CASSQGQGSTDTQYF.

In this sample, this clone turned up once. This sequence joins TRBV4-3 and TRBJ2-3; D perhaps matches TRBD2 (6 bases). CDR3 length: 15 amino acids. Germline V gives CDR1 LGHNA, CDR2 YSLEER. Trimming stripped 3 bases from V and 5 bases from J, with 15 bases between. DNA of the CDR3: TGCGCCAGCAGCCAGGGCGGGGTCGGACAAGATACGCAGTATTTT. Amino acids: CASSQGGVGQDTQYF.

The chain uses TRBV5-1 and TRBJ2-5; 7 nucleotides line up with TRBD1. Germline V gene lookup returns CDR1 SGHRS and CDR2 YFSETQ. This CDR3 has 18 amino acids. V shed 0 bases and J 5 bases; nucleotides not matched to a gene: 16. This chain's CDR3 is CASSLGGSTGPPGETQYF. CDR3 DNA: TGCGCCAGCAGCTTGGGGGGGTCGACAGGGCCCCCAGGCGAGACCCAGTACTTC.

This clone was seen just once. The CDR3 region is CAISEPLQGSSETQYF. The CDR3 bases are TGTGCCATCAGTGAGCCCCTCCAGGGAAGCTCGGAGACCCAGTACTTC. This rearrangement joins TRBV10-3 to TRBJ2-5, with D possibly being TRBD1 (5 bases). CDR3 size: 16 residues. Germline loops: CDR1 ENHRY, CDR2 SYGVKD. V lost 2 bases, J lost 5 bases, and 18 bases lay in between.

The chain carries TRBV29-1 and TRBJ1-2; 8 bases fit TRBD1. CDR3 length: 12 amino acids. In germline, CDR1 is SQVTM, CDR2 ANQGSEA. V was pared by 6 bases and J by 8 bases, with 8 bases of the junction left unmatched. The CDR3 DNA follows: TGCAGCGTAGCGGACAGGGCGGGCGGCTACACCTTC. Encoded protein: CSVADRAGGYTF.

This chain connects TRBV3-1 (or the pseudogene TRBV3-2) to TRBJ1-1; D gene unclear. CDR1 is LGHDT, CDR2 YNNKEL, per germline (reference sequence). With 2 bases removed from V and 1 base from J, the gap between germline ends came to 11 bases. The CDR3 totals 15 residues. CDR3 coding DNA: TGTGCCAGCAGCCAAAGCGCCAATCCGAACACTGAAGCTTTCTTT. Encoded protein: CASSQSANPNTEAFF.

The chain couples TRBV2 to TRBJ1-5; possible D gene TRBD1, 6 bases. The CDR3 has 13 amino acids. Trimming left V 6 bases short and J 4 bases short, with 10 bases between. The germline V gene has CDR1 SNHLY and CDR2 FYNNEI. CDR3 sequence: CASRLTGNQPQHF. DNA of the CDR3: TGTGCCAGCAGATTGACAGGTAATCAGCCCCAGCATTTT.

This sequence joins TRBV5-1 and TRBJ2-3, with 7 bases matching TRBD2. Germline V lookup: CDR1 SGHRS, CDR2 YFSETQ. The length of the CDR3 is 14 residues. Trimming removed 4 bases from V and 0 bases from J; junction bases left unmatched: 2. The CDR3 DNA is TGCGCCAGCAGCGGGACTACTAGCACAGATACGCAGTATTTT. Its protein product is CASSGTTSTDTQYF.

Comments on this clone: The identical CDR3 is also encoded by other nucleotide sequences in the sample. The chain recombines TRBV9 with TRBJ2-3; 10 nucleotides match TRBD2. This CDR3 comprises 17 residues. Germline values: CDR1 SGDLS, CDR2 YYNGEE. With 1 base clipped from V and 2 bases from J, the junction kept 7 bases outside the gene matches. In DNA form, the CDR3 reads TGTGCCAGCAGCGTAACTACTAGCGGGGCTCCCACAGATACGCAGTATTTT. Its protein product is CASSVTTSGAPTDTQYF.

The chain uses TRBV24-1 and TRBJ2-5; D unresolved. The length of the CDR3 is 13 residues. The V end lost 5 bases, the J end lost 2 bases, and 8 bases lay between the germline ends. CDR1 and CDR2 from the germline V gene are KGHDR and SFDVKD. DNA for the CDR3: TGTGCCACCAGTGTTGGGCATCAAGAGACCCAGTACTTC. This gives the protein CATSVGHQETQYF.

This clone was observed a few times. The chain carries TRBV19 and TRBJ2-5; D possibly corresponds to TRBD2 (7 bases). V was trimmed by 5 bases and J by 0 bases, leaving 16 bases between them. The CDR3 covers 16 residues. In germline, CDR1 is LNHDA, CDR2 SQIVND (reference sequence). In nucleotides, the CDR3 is TGTGCCAGTAGTCCCTTTGGGGGGGGCAACCAAGAGACCCAGTACTTC. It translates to CASSPFGGGNQETQYF.

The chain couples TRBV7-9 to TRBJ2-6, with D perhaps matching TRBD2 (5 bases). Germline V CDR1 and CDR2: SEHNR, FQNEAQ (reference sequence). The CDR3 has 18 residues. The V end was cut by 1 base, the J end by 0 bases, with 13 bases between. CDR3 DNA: TGTGCCAGCAGCTTAGGTTTGCGGGTGGACTCTGGGGCCAACGTCCTGACTTTC. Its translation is CASSLGLRVDSGANVLTF.

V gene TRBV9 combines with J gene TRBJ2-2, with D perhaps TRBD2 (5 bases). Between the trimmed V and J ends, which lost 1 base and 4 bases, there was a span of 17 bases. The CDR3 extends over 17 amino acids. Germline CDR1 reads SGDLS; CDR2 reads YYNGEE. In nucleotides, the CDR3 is TGTGCCAGCAGCGTAAGGGCTGCGGCGGGTAGCACCGGGGAGCTGTTTTTT. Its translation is CASSVRAAAGSTGELFF. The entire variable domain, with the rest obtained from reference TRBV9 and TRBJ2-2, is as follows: DSGVTQTPKHLITATGQRVTLRCSPRSGDLSVYWYQQSLDQGLQFLIQYYNGEERAKGNILERFSAQQFPDLHSELNLSSLELGDSALYFCASSVRAAAGSTGELFFGEGSRLTVL.

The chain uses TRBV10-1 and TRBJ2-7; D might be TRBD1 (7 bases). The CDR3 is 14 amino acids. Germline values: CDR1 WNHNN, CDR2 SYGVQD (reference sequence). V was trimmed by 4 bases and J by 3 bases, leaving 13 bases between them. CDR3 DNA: TGCGCCAGCAGTGGGGGCGGGGACAGCTACGAGCAGTACGTC. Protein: CASSGGGDSYEQYV.

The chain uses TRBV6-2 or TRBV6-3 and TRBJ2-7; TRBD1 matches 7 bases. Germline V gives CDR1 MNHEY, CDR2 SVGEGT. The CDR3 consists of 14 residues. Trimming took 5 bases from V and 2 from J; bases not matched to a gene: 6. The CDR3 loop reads CASSTGVQTYEQYF. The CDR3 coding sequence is TGTGCCAGCAGTACAGGGGTCCAAACCTACGAGCAGTACTTC.

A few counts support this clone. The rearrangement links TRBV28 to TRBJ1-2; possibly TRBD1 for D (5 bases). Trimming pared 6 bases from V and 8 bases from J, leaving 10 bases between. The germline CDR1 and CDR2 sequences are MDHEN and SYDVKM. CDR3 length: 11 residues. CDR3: CASSLGLGYTF. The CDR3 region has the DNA TGTGCCAGCAGCCTGGGGCTAGGCTACACCTTC.

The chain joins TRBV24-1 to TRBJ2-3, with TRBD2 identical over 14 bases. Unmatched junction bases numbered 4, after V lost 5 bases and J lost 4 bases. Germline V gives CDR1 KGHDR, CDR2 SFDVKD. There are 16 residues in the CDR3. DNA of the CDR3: TGTGCCACCAGTGCTGGGACTAGCGGGAGATCAGATACGCAGTATTTT. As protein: CATSAGTSGRSDTQYF.

CDR3 sequence: CASSLQSYEQYF. In DNA, the CDR3 is TGTGCCAGCTCCCTACAGAGTTACGAGCAGTACTTC. The V call is TRBV18, the J call TRBJ2-7, with no clear D. Germline loops: CDR1 KGHSH, CDR2 LQKENI. With 6 bases removed from V and 4 bases from J, the gap between germline ends came to 10 bases. The CDR3 consists of 12 residues.

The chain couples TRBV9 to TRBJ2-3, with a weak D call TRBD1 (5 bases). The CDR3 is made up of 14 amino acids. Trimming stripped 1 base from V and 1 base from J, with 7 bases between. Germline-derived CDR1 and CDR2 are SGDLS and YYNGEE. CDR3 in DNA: TGTGCCAGCAGCGTAACCAGGGGCACAGATACGCAGTATTTT. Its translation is CASSVTRGTDTQYF.

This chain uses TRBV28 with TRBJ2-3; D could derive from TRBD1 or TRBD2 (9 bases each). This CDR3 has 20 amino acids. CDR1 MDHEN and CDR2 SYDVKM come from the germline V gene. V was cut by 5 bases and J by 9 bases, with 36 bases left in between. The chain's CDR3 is CASSPRPGQGKAGGHYTQYF. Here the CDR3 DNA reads TGTGCCAGCAGTCCCCGCCCGGGACAGGGAAAGGCGGGAGGGCATTACACGCAGTATTTT.

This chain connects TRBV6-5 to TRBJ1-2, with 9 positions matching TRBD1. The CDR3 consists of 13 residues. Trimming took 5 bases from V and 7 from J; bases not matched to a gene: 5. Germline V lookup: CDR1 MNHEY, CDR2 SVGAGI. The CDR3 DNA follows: TGTGCCAGCAGTACGGACAGGGGAGGTGGCTACACCTTC. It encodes CASSTDRGGGYTF.